Shown below are 18 T cell receptor beta chains from a single sample sequenced in a study of OX40 agonist ivuxolimab in advanced cancers. Repertoires were generated with immunoSEQ multiplex PCR, while TCRdb's copy carries only in-frame clones and drops some. This table has roughly 67,000 clones, around 90% appearing once. This material consisted of CD4+ or CD8+ T cells sorted from blood, taken in a trial of the OX40 agonist ivuxolimab. The receptors stem from an adult with an advanced solid tumor such as melanoma, head and neck, liver or kidney cancer.

The chain uses TRBV7-8 and TRBJ2-3; D gene uncertain. The CDR3 runs to 13 residues. Germline V gene lookup returns CDR1 SGHVS and CDR2 FQNEAQ. Trimming took 2 bases from V and 6 from J, leaving 9 bases between them. The CDR3 region is CASSLLGWDTQYF. As DNA, the CDR3 is TGTGCCAGCAGCTTATTGGGTTGGGATACGCAGTATTTT.

The chain has TRBV27 and TRBJ1-1; 8 nucleotides match TRBD1. Germline V gives CDR1 MNHEY, CDR2 SMNVEV (reference sequence). The J segment lost 6 bases and the V segment lost 0 bases, leaving 12 bases of the junction unmatched. The CDR3 runs to 17 residues. The CDR3 loop reads CASSLSSFDRGWAEAFF. DNA for the CDR3: TGTGCCAGCAGTTTATCGAGCTTCGACAGGGGATGGGCTGAAGCTTTCTTT.

CDR3 sequence reads: CSVQGTATSPDTQYF. The CDR3 DNA reads TGCAGCGTCCAAGGGACAGCCACGTCTCCAGATACGCAGTATTTT. The V call is TRBV29-1, the J call TRBJ2-3; 7 bases fit TRBD1. The CDR3 has 15 residues. From germline, CDR1 is SQVTM and CDR2 ANQGSEA. V lost 6 bases to trimming and J lost 4 bases; unmatched junction nucleotides: 13.

V gene TRBV9 combines with J gene TRBJ2-7; 9 positions match TRBD2. Per germline, CDR1 SGDLS and CDR2 YYNGEE. Losses at the gene ends were 4 bases for V and 1 base for J; bases not matched to a gene: 6. The CDR3 extends over 15 amino acids. DNA for the CDR3: TGTGCCAGCAGCCATAGCGGGGGCCCTTCCTACGAGCAGTACTTC. It translates to CASSHSGGPSYEQYF.

The V and J genes are TRBV4-3 and TRBJ2-2; TRBD1 or TRBD2 may be the D gene (5 bases each). Germline CDR1 LGHNA, CDR2 YSLEER. V was shortened by 0 bases and J by 5 bases, with 16 bases between the two germline ends. The CDR3 sequence is 17 residues long. CDR3 sequence: CASSQDAIGAETGELFF. CDR3 nucleotide sequence: TGCGCCAGCAGCCAAGATGCTATCGGGGCAGAGACCGGGGAGCTGTTTTTT.

This chain links TRBV7-3 with TRBJ2-5; D gene uncertain. This CDR3 has 13 residues. Trimming cost V 5 bases and J 5 bases, with 12 bases left between them. CDR1 and CDR2 (germline): SGHTA, FQGTGA. CDR3 in DNA: TGTGCCAGCAGCGGTTTGGGTGGGGAGACCCAGTACTTC. Translation: CASSGLGGETQYF.

This rearrangement joins TRBV27 to TRBJ2-2; D ambiguous. V shed 5 bases and J shed 5 bases, with 15 bases lying between them. There are 15 residues in the CDR3. Per germline, CDR1 MNHEY and CDR2 SMNVEV (reference sequence). The CDR3 region has the DNA TGTGCCAGCAGTGTAGGCCCGGCAGCTACCGGGGAGCTGTTTTTT. It yields the protein CASSVGPAATGELFF.

V and J are TRBV27 and TRBJ2-5, with TRBD2 as a possible D gene (5 bases). The DNA end lines up better with TRBJ2-7; the J call may be wrong. The V gene's germline CDR1 is MNHEY and CDR2 SMNVEV (reference sequence). The CDR3 covers 16 residues. CDR3 loop: CASSLIPGLGAYEQYF. Here the CDR3 DNA reads TGTGCCAGCAGTTTAATCCCCGGACTGGGCGCTTACGAGCAGTACTTC.

V and J are TRBV20-1 and TRBJ2-1, with 7 nucleotides matching TRBD2. The CDR3 extends over 11 amino acids. CDR1 DFQATT and CDR2 SNEGSKA come from the germline V gene (reference sequence). Trimming removed 6 bases from V and 12 bases from J; junction bases left unmatched: 8. The CDR3 spells CSAQGGPWQFF. The CDR3 coding sequence is TGCAGTGCCCAGGGAGGGCCATGGCAGTTCTTC.

CDR3 loop: CASSPGTGLRAFF. The DNA of the CDR3 is TGTGCCAGCAGCCCTGGGACAGGGCTAAGAGCTTTCTTT. This chain uses TRBV11-2 with TRBJ1-1; 9 bases are a match to TRBD1. After removal of 5 bases from V and 10 bases from J, the junction contained 8 bases not matched to a gene. CDR1 is SGHAT, CDR2 FQNNGV, per germline. This CDR3 comprises 13 residues.

The rearrangement joins TRBV11-2 to TRBJ2-3; no clear D gene. Germline CDR1 SGHAT, CDR2 FQNNGV. V was clipped by 2 bases and J by 6 bases, with 3 bases between them. CDR3 length: 11 amino acids. Written as DNA, the CDR3 is TGTGCCAGCAGCTTAATCGATACGCAGTATTTT. Its protein product is CASSLIDTQYF.

The J gene is TRBJ2-7, the V gene TRBV7-9, with a weak D call TRBD2 (6 bases). The CDR3 contains 16 residues. The germline CDR1 and CDR2 sequences are SEHNR and FQNEAQ (reference sequence). The V gene lost 0 bases and the J gene lost 2 bases, with 14 bases spanning the gap. The CDR3 DNA sequence: TGTGCCAGCAGCTTAGCTGGGGGGAATTCCCCCTACGAGCAGTACTTC. Encoded protein: CASSLAGGNSPYEQYF.

The CDR3 here is CSVEVGGAGYGYTF. CDR3 nucleotide sequence: TGCAGCGTTGAGGTGGGGGGCGCAGGCTATGGCTACACCTTC. The V gene is TRBV29-1, the J gene TRBJ1-2; TRBD1 is a possible D gene (6 bases). Germline lookup yields CDR1 SQVTM and CDR2 ANQGSEA. Trimming took off 3 bases at V and 4 bases at J, with 15 bases between the two ends. The length of the CDR3 is 14 residues.

The chain couples TRBV4-3 to TRBJ2-1; 9 bases agree with TRBD2. Germline V gives CDR1 LGHNA, CDR2 YSLEER. The CDR3 totals 16 residues. Trimming took 0 bases from V and 4 from J; bases not matched to a gene: 4. The CDR3 DNA reads as TGCGCCAGCAGCCAAGAATTAGCGGGGGCGTACAATGAGCAGTTCTTC. Protein sequence: CASSQELAGAYNEQFF.

The chain combines TRBV9 with TRBJ2-3; D is unclear. The CDR3 is 14 residues long. Per the germline V gene, CDR1 is SGDLS and CDR2 is YYNGEE. The V gene lost 5 bases and the J gene lost 2 bases, with 12 bases spanning the gap. The CDR3: CASSGRADTDTQYF. CDR3 nucleotides: TGTGCCAGCAGTGGCCGGGCAGACACAGATACGCAGTATTTT.

The chain recombines TRBV9 with TRBJ1-4, with 7 bases identical to TRBD1. The length of the CDR3 is 15 residues. The ends lost 3 bases at V and 4 bases at J; junction bases unmatched: 6. The germline V gene encodes CDR1 SGDLS and CDR2 YYNGEE. The CDR3 protein is CASSETTGINEKLFF. The CDR3 nucleotides are TGTGCCAGCAGCGAGACGACAGGGATTAATGAAAAACTGTTTTTT. The variable domain in full, with the rest retrieved from reference TRBV9 and TRBJ1-4, is DSGVTQTPKHLITATGQRVTLRCSPRSGDLSVYWYQQSLDQGLQFLIQYYNGEERAKGNILERFSAQQFPDLHSELNLSSLELGDSALYFCASSETTGINEKLFFGSGTQLSVL.

The chain has TRBV7-2 and TRBJ1-2; 9 nucleotides agree with TRBD1. Germline V gene data show CDR1 as SGHTA and CDR2 as FQGNSA. The CDR3 spans 16 residues. With 3 bases clipped from V and 0 bases from J, the junction kept 5 bases outside the gene matches. This chain's CDR3 is CASSLGTGLANYGYTF. Written as DNA, the CDR3 is TGTGCCAGCAGCTTGGGGACAGGGTTAGCTAACTATGGCTACACCTTC.

The chain links TRBV29-1 to TRBJ1-2; no reliable D call. The length of the CDR3 is 12 residues. Deletions cut 6 bases from V and 8 bases from J, with 16 bases between. Per germline, CDR1 SQVTM and CDR2 ANQGSEA. CDR3 residues: CSVANKNGGYTF. The CDR3 nucleotides read TGCAGCGTCGCGAACAAAAATGGGGGCTACACCTTC.